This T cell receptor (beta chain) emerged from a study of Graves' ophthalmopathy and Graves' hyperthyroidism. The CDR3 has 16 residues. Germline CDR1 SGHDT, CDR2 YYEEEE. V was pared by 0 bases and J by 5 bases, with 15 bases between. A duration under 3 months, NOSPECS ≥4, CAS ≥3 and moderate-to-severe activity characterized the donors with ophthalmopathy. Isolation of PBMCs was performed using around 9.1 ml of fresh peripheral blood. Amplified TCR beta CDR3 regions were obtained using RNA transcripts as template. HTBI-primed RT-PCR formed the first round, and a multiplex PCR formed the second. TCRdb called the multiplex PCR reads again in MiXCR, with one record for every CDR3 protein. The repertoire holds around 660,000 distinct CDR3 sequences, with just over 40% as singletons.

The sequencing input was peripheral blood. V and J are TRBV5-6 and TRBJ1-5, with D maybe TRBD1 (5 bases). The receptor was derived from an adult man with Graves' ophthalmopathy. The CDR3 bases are TGTGCCAGCAGCTTGGCGGCAGGGAATAGGGATCAGCCCCAGCATTTT. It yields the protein CASSLAAGNRDQPQHF.